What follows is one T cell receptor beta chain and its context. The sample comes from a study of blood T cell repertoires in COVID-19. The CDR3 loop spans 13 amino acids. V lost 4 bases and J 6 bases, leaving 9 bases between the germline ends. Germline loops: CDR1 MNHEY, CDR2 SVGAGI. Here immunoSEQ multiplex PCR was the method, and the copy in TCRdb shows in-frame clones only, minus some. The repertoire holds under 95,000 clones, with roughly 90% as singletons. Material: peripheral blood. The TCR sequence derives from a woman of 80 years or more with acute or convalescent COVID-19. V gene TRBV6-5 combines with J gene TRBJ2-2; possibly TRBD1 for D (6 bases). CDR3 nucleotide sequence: TGTGCCAGCAGTTCTCGACAGGCCGGGGAGCTGTTTTTT. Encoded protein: CASSSRQAGELFF.